This T cell receptor (beta chain) was recovered during a study of T cells in Graves' hyperthyroidism and ophthalmopathy (dated by TCRdb to the late 2010s). At the level of the whole study: Peripheral blood samples were taken at initial diagnosis, before any treatment was given. To identify TCR V-J signatures that set the groups apart, the researchers used a discovery cohort of 100 patients, made up of some 41 with Graves' ophthalmopathy and 57 with stable Graves' hyperthyroidism. An independent validation cohort of under 20 hyperthyroidism patients and 17 patients who later progressed to ophthalmopathy tested prospective prediction of ophthalmopathy. For training and testing, the 80 to 100 patients in the discovery cohort were randomly divided in a 7:3 ratio. In about 6 Graves' hyperthyroidism patients, the study also compared T-cell repertoires from thyroid tissue with T-cell repertoires from blood. Following sampling, methimazole starting at 30 mg daily was given to hyperthyroidism patients, and high-dose intravenous methylprednisolone was given to ophthalmopathy patients. According to the paper, TCR Vbeta CDR3 sequencing was carried out on 135 peripheral blood samples, which came from fewer than 50 ophthalmopathy, 80 or so hyperthyroidism and about 17 progressor patients.

Paper-wide results and their limitations: Most expanded thyroid clonotypes (frequency above 0.001) were also found in blood, which suggests that blood repertoires may mirror thyroid immune responses. No statistical method was used to set the sample size in advance, and investigators knew the group allocation. In validation, the model predicted progression to ophthalmopathy a median of approximately 6.6 months before onset, with approximately 71% sensitivity and roughly 73% specificity. A 13 V-J signature model separated ophthalmopathy from stable hyperthyroidism, with just over 85% sensitivity and roughly 81% specificity in cross-validation and 80%/75% in testing.

Details on this clonotype: What this receptor recognizes is not known. The record has no base qualities; no much larger clone is one base away.

The V end loses 3 bases and the J end loses 3 bases, and a stretch of 21 bases separates them. The CDR3 runs 18 amino acids, cysteine and phenylalanine included. Of the read, only the CDR3 DNA is kept; its 54 bases are in frame from base 1. CDR1 and CDR2 (SGHVS, FQNEAQ) derive from the germline V gene. Hyperthyroidism patients were newly diagnosed, had a disease duration of under 2 months, and were aged 18 to 65 years. Any patient with an uncontrolled infection, another autoimmune disease, pregnancy or lactation was excluded. Diagnoses were based on clinical symptoms, serum thyroxine and TRAb, thyroid ultrasound and orbital computed tomography. Blood from progressor patients was drawn when they were first diagnosed with hyperthyroidism, before any ophthalmopathy symptoms appeared. PBMCs were isolated from about 10 ml of fresh peripheral blood by Ficoll-Paque density gradient centrifugation. Patients classed as progressors first received a Graves' hyperthyroidism diagnosis and then went on to develop ophthalmopathy during follow-up. Trizol reagent was used to extract total RNA, and RNA quality was then checked on an Agilent 2100 Bioanalyzer.

Amplification of TCR beta CDR3 regions was carried out from RNA transcripts. The first round of RT-PCR for the TCR CDR3 was performed with the HTBI primer set and the Qiagen OneStep RT-PCR kit. The libraries were constructed in a second round of multiplex PCR and then size-selected and purified. Libraries were sequenced paired-end with 100 bp reads on an Illumina HiSeq2000. Processing in the source paper ran as follows. Raw data were processed with SOAPnuke, discarding reads with adapters, uncalled bases, mean Phred below 15, or no exact constant-primer or identifier match. High-quality paired reads were merged with COPE v1.2.5, and unique nucleotide sequences were defined as clonotypes. MiTCR v1.1 was used to align the clonotypes against IMGT TRBV, TRBD and TRBJ reference segments. The analysis was restricted to V-J combinations with a frequency above 0.0001, which together covered roughly 99% of the repertoires. The TCS score was defined as the ratio of F50 (clonal expansion) to E x V (chaos), calculated using BLOSUM62-based TCRdist between CDR3 peptides within each V-J. Welch's t-statistics and random forest reduced fewer than 550 V-J features to 10 to 15, which were used in a naive Bayes classifier (R e1071). TCRdb trimmed public reads at Q25 via fastp, called clones via MiXCR and kept in-frame beta chains. Rows are unified per CDR3 protein, each entry keeping the most common DNA and genes. TCRdb's processing, not the study's, gives the V and J calls here. This sample holds 300,000 to 450,000 distinct CDR3 sequences; about 18% were observed only once. The biggest ten clones account for approximately 30% of the sample.

The sample taken for sequencing was blood. This TCR was recovered from a woman in her thirties with Graves' hyperthyroidism that later progressed to Graves' ophthalmopathy. The chain is assembled from TRBV7-8 and TRBJ1-3, with a weak D call of TRBD1 (6 bases match). The nucleotide sequence is TGTGCCAGCAGCTTCAACCGGGGCAGGGGAGTAGGTGGAAACACCATATATTTT. Its coded protein is CASSFNRGRGVGGNTIYF.